The clone carrying this T cell receptor (beta chain) was found many times. Its antigen remains unidentified. The use of a sample-barcoded 5' primer and a J-beta primer mix characterized a second PCR of roughly 7 to 11 cycles. TCRdb re-derived calls from the 5' RACE reads in MiXCR, one entry per CDR3 protein. Here the sample spans over 600,000 distinct CDR3 sequences, 40% to 45% being singletons. The sample belongs to a study of blood T cells in healthy people across ages. Study-level background: Template switching retrieved approximately one barcoded beta molecule for each two T cells.

Regarding the study as a whole: It was found that TCR beta diversity correlated strongly with the percentage of naive T cells. Diversity estimates drawn from one million T cells were deemed underestimates.

This CDR3 region has 16 residues. Trimming stripped 0 bases from V and 4 bases from J, with 10 bases between. Germline CDR1 LGHNA, CDR2 YSLEER. The sample taken for sequencing was blood. This sequence joins TRBV4-3 and TRBJ2-6; D ambiguous. The source of this sequence is a man older than 75 in good health. The CDR3 reads CASSQEVGSGANVLTF. CDR3 sequence (DNA): TGCGCCAGCAGCCAAGAAGTGGGGTCCGGGGCCAACGTCCTGACTTTC.